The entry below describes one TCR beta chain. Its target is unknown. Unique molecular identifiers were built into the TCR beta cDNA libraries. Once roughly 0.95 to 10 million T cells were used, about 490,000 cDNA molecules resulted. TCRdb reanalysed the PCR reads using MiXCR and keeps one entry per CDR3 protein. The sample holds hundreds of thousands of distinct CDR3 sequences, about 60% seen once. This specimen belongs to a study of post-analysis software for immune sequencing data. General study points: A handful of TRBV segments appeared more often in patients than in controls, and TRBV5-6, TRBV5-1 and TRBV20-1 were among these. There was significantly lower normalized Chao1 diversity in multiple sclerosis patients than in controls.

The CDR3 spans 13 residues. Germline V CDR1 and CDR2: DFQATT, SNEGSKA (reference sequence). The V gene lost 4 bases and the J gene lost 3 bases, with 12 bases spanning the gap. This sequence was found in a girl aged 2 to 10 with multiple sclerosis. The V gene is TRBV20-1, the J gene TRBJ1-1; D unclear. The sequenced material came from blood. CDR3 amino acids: CSATRGKYTEAFF. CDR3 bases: TGCAGTGCTACCAGAGGCAAGTACACTGAAGCTTTCTTT.